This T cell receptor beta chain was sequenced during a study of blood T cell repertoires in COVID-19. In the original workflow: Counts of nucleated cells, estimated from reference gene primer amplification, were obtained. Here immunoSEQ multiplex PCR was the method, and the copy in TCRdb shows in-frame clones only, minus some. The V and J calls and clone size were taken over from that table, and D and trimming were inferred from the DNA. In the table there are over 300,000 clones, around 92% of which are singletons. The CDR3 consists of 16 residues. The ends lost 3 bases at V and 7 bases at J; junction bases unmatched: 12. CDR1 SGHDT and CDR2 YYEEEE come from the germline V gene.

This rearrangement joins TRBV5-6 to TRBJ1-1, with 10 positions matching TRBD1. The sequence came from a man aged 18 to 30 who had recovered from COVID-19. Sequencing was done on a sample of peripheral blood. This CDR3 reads CASSSPGQGHDNEAFF. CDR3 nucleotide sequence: TGTGCCAGCAGCTCCCCGGGACAGGGGCACGATAATGAAGCTTTCTTT.